These T cell receptor beta chains were read from a single sample in a study of quantifying T cell responses using KT2 cells. TCRdb called the UMI-ligation and nested PCR reads again in MiXCR, with one record for every CDR3 protein. This sample carries 40,000 to 60,000 distinct CDR3 sequences, under 14% of them seen once, and the ten largest clones take more than 9%. The material sequenced was PBMCs spiked with cells of the T cell clone KT2. These receptors came from a human donor. Each CDR3 is given with its conserved first and last residue. Each record gives: D gene, V gene, clone size, J gene, CDR3 protein, CDR3 DNA. The D gene is left open where the match is weak. Clone size is stated in some rows and not others, as once, few, many or a class when expanded.

TRBD2,TRBV4-2,-,TRBJ2-3,CASSPTSGRKTDTQYF,TGTGCCAGCAGCCCGACTAGCGGGAGAAAGACAGATACGCAGTATTTT
TRBD1,TRBV11-2,few,TRBJ2-7,CASSSGTGAEQYF,TGTGCCAGCAGTTCCGGGACAGGGGCCGAGCAGTACTTC
TRBD1,TRBV20-1,many,TRBJ2-6,CSARGQGAAGANVLTF,TGCAGTGCGCGGGGACAGGGGGCGGCTGGGGCCAACGTCCTGACTTTC
TRBD1,TRBV29-1,many,TRBJ2-5,CSVGTGAQETQYF,TGCAGCGTTGGGACAGGGGCCCAAGAGACCCAGTACTTC
TRBD1,TRBV9,-,TRBJ2-5,CASSAPLIRDRQETQYF,TGTGCCAGCAGCGCCCCCCTGATCCGGGACAGACAAGAGACCCAGTACTTC
-,TRBV7-9,-,TRBJ1-5,CASSFYRPGHSNQPQHF,TGTGCCAGCAGCTTTTACCGGCCAGGCCATAGCAATCAGCCCCAGCATTTT
-,TRBV28,-,TRBJ1-1,CASTSGRISFF,TGTGCCAGCACCTCTGGGAGGATTTCTTTCTTT
-,TRBV2,-,TRBJ1-5,CASSVQGLINQPQHF,TGTGCCAGCAGTGTGCAGGGGCTGATCAATCAGCCCCAGCATTTT
TRBD2,TRBV7-2,-,TRBJ2-1,CASSPPQRGRYNEQFF,TGTGCCAGCAGCCCTCCCCAGCGGGGGAGATACAATGAGCAGTTCTTC
TRBD2,TRBV10-3,many,TRBJ2-6,CAISPSGRTGANVLTF,TGTGCCATCAGCCCGAGCGGGAGGACTGGGGCCAACGTCCTGACTTTC
TRBD2,TRBV15,few,TRBJ2-1,CATSGLTSGGAAGSFEQFF,TGTGCCACCAGCGGCCTGACTAGCGGGGGGGCCGCAGGATCTTTCGAGCAGTTCTTC
-,TRBV10-2,few,TRBJ1-1,CASSLGTTNTEAFF,TGCGCCAGCAGTTTAGGGACAACGAACACTGAAGCTTTCTTT
-,TRBV29-1,-,TRBJ2-1,CSVEGWIIEQFF,TGCAGCGTTGAAGGGTGGATCATTGAGCAGTTCTTC
-,TRBV30,-,TRBJ1-5,CAWSQGPIDQPQHF,TGTGCCTGGAGTCAGGGGCCGATCGATCAGCCCCAGCATTTT